This TCR beta chain is drawn from a study of long-term antiretroviral therapy in people with HIV. Regarding the study as a whole: ART adherence, viral resistance and therapy changes went unrecorded.

As for this clone: The antigen is unknown.

Every one of the participants with HIV received treatment in the United States. Samples held about 0.95-11 million cryopreserved PBMC before DNA extraction. This CDR3 has 15 amino acids. V lost 4 bases to trimming and J lost 10 bases, with 21 bases between them. The germline V gene has CDR1 SGHNT and CDR2 YYREEE (reference sequence). They ran version v3.0 of the immunoSEQ assay at survey level. Sequencing set out to capture roughly 40,000-50,000 T-cell genomes per sample. TCRdb keeps only in-frame clones here, not all; method: immunoSEQ multiplex PCR. The table has 20,000 to 25,000 clones, roughly 85% seen once.

Sequenced here: unsorted PBMCs, sampled 4.1 years after starting antiretroviral therapy. The chain combines TRBV5-4 with TRBJ2-1; possible D gene TRBD1, 6 bases. The clonotype was recovered from a middle-aged woman with HIV. This CDR3 reads CASSLKGTSGVEQFF. As DNA, the CDR3 is TGTGCCAGCAGCCTCAAGGGGACAAGCGGAGTCGAGCAGTTCTTC.